This entry describes one T cell receptor beta chain. What it binds is unknown. This record belongs to a study of somatic mutations in cytotoxic T cells in rheumatoid arthritis. Overall study: Collection of patient blood (about 28 ml EDTA) took place right after diagnosis, before any treatment.

Produced via immunoSEQ multiplex PCR; TCRdb's table is partial and in-frame only. The sample lists about 10,000 clones; about nine tenths were seen once. Study-wide results and limits: An increase in CD8+ clonality with age was seen in rheumatoid arthritis patients but not in healthy controls. A largest CD8+ clone above 20% of CD8+ cells occurred in about an eighth of the roughly 60 patients.

The CDR3 spans 16 residues. The germline V gene has CDR1 MGHRA and CDR2 YSYEKL. V was cut by 0 bases and J by 4 bases, with 16 bases left in between. The origin of this receptor is a woman aged 18-30 years with rheumatoid arthritis. The gene calls are TRBV4-1 and TRBJ2-7; D call uncertain. The source material was CD8+ T cells sorted from blood. DNA for the CDR3: TGCGCCAGCAGCCAAGAGGCACTATATCTGCGTTACGAGCAGTACTTC. Its protein product is CASSQEALYLRYEQYF.